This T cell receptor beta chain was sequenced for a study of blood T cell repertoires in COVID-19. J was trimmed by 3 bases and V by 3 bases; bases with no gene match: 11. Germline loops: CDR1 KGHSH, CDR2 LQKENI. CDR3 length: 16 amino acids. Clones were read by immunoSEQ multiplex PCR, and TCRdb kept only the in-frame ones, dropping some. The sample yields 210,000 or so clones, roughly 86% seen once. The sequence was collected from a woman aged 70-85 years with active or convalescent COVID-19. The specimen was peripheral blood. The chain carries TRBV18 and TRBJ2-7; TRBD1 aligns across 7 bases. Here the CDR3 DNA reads TGTGCCAGCTCACCTTTAGGGGGCAATTTATACTACGAGCAGTACTTC. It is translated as CASSPLGGNLYYEQYF.